This T cell receptor beta chain was sequenced in a study of T cells in Graves' hyperthyroidism and ophthalmopathy. This clonotype came up many times. Its cognate antigen is unknown. Amplification of TCR beta CDR3 regions used RNA as the template. In the first-round RT-PCR of the TCR CDR3, the HTBI primer set was used. TCRdb itself ran the multiplex PCR reads through MiXCR, one entry per CDR3 protein. The sample includes around 190,000 distinct CDR3 sequences, about 15% of them seen just once. Study-wide findings and caveats: Separation of ophthalmopathy from stable hyperthyroidism was achieved by a 13 V-J model.

V lost 5 bases to trimming and J lost 0 bases; unmatched junction nucleotides: 7. The germline gives CDR1 MNHNS, CDR2 SASEGT. CDR3 length: 18 amino acids. These patients, aged 18 to 65, had recently diagnosed hyperthyroidism lasting under 2 months. The source of this sequence is a woman between 50 and 59 years old with Graves' hyperthyroidism. The V call is TRBV6-1, the J call TRBJ2-1, with TRBD2 matching 13 bases. Sequenced sample: blood. The CDR3 nucleotides are TGTGCCAGCAGTTTTCTACTAGCGGGAGGGACCTCCTACAATGAGCAGTTCTTC. Protein product: CASSFLLAGGTSYNEQFF.